This T cell receptor (beta chain) was retrieved from a study of patients and donors after allogeneic stem cell transplantation. This clonotype was detected only a few times. Using its own MiXCR run on the RT-PCR reads, TCRdb lists one record per CDR3 protein. The table records roughly 940,000 distinct CDR3 sequences, roughly 17% of them present only once. The specimen was blood, either unsorted or a sorted T cell fraction (not recorded which). The TCR originated in a human donor who was either an allogeneic HSCT recipient or a stem cell or donor lymphocyte infusion donor (not recorded which). It is not recorded whose cells these are; they may come from a transplant donor.

The CDR3 DNA is TGTGCCAGCAGCCAGGATCGACAGGGGCGCCTCTCCTACGAGCAGTACTTC. This gives the protein CASSQDRQGRLSYEQYF. V and J are TRBV3-1 and TRBJ2-7; TRBD1 matches 8 bases. Per the germline V gene, CDR1 is LGHDT and CDR2 is YNNKEL (reference sequence). V gave up 3 bases and J gave up 0 bases; unmatched junction bases: 10. The CDR3 loop spans 17 amino acids.